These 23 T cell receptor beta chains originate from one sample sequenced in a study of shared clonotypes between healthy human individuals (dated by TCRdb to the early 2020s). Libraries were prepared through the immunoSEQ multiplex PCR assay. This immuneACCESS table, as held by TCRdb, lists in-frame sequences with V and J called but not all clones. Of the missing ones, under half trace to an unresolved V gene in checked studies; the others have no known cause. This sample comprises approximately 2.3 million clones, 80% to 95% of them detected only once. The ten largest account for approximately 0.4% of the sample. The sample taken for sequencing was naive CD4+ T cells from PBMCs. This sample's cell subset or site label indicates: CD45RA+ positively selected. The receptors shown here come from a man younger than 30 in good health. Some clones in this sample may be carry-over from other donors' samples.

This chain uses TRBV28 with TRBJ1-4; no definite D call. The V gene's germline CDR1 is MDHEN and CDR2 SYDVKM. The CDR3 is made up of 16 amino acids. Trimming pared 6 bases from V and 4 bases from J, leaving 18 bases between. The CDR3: CASSPPEQVINEKLFF. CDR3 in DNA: TGTGCCAGCAGCCCCCCGGAGCAAGTAATTAATGAAAAACTGTTTTTT. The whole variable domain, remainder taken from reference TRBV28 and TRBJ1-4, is DVKVTQSSRYLVKRTGEKVFLECVQDMDHENMFWYRQDPGLGLRLIYFSYDVKMKEKGDIPEGYSVSREKKERFSLILESASTNQTSMYLCASSPPEQVINEKLFFGSGTQLSVL.

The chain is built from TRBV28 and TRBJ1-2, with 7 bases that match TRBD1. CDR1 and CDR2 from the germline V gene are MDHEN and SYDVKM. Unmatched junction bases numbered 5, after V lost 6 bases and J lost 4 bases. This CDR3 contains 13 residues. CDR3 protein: CASRGDRAYGYTF. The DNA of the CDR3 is TGTGCCAGCAGGGGAGACAGGGCCTATGGCTACACCTTC.

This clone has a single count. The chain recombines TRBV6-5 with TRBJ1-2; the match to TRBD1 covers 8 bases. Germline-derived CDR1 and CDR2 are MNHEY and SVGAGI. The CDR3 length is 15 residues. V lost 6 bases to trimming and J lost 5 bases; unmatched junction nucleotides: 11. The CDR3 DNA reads TGTGCCAGCAGATCACCCACCGGGACAGGTTATGGCTACACCTTC. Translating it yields CASRSPTGTGYGYTF.

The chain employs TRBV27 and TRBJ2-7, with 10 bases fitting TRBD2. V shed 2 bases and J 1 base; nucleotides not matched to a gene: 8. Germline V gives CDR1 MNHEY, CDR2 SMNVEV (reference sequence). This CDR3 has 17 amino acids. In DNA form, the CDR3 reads TGTGCCAGCAGTTTACCGCTAGCGGGAGAACCTTCCTACGAGCAGTACTTC. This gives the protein CASSLPLAGEPSYEQYF.

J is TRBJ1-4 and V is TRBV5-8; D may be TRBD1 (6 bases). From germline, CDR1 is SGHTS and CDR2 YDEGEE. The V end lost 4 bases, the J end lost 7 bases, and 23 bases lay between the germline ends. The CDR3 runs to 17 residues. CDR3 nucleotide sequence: TGTGCCAGCAGCGCGGCCATAACAGGGAGCCCGGTTGAAAAACTGTTTTTT. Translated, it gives CASSAAITGSPVEKLFF. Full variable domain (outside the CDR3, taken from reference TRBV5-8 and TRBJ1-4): EAGVTQSPTHLIKTRGQQATLRCSPISGHTSVYWYQQALGLGLQFLLWYDEGEERNRGNFPPRFSGRQFPNYSSELNVNALELEDSALYLCASSAAITGSPVEKLFFGSGTQLSVL.

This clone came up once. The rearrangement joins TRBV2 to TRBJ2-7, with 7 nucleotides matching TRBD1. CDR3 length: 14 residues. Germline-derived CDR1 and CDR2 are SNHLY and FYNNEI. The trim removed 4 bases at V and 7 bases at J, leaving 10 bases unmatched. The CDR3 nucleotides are TGTGCCAGCAGTGTGCGACAGGGTGGGGGTGAGCAGTACTTC. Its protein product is CASSVRQGGGEQYF.

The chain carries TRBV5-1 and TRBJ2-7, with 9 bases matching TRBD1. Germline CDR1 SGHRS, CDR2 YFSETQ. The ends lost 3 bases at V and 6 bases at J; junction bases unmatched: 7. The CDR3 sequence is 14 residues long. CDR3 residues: CASSSDRGVSEQYF. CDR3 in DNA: TGCGCCAGCAGCTCAGACAGGGGGGTAAGCGAGCAGTACTTC.

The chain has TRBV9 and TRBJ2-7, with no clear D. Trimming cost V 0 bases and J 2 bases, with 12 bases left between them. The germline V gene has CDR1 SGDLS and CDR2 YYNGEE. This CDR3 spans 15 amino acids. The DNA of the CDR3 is TGTGCCAGCAGCGTAGAGAGGTTCCCTACCTACGAGCAGTACTTC. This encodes CASSVERFPTYEQYF.

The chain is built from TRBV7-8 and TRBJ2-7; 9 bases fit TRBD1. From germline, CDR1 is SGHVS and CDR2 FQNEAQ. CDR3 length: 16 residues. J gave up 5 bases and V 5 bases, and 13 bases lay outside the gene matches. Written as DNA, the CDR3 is TGTGCCAGCAGCACCACCGGGACAGGGAGCTTCAACGAGCAGTACTTC. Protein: CASSTTGTGSFNEQYF. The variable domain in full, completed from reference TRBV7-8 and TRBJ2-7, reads GAGVSQSPRYKVAKRGQDVALRCDPISGHVSLFWYQQALGQGPEFLTYFQNEAQLDKSGLPSDRFFAERPEGSVSTLKIQRTQQEDSAVYLCASSTTGTGSFNEQYFGPGTRLTVT.

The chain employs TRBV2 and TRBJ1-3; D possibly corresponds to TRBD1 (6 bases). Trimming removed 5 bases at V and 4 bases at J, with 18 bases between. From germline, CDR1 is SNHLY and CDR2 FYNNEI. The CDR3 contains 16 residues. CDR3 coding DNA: TGTGCCAGCAGTTCCGCCACAGGGCTAGGCGGAAACACCATATATTTT. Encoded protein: CASSSATGLGGNTIYF.

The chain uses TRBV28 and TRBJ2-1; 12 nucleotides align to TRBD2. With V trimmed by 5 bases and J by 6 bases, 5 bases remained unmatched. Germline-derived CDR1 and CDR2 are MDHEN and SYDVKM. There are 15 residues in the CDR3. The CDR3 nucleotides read TGTGCCAGCAGTCTGCGACTAGCGGGAGCCAATGAGCAGTTCTTC. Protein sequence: CASSLRLAGANEQFF.

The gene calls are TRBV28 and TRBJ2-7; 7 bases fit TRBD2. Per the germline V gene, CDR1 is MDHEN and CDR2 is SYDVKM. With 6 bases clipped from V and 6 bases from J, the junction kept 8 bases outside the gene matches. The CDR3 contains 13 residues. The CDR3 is CASSLGLVAEQYF. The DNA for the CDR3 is TGTGCCAGCAGCCTCGGACTAGTCGCCGAGCAGTACTTC.

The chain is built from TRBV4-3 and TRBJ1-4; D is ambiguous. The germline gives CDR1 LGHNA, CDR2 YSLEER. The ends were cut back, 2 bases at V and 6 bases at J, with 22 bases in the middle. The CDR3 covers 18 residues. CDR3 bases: TGCGCCAGCAGCCAACGAATGATCCGGGCTCCCCTAGATGAAAAACTGTTTTTT. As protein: CASSQRMIRAPLDEKLFF.

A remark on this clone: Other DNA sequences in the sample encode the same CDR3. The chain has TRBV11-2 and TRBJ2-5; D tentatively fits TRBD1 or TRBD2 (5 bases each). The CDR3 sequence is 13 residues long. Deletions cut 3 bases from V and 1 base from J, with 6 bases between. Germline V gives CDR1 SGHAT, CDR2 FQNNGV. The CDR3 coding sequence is TGTGCCAGCAGCTTGGGGACCCAAGAGACCCAGTACTTC. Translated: CASSLGTQETQYF.

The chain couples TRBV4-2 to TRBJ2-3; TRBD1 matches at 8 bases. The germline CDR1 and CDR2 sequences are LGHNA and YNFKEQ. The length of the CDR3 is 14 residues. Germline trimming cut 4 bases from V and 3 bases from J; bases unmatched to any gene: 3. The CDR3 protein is CASSLGQGTDTQYF. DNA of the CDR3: TGTGCCAGCAGCCTCGGACAGGGTACAGATACGCAGTATTTT.

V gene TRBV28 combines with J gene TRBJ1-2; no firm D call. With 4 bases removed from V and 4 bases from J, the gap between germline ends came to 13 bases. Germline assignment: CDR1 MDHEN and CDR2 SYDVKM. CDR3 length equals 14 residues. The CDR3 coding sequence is TGTGCCAGCAGTTCTAACGGAAGGAGCTATGGCTACACCTTC. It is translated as CASSSNGRSYGYTF.

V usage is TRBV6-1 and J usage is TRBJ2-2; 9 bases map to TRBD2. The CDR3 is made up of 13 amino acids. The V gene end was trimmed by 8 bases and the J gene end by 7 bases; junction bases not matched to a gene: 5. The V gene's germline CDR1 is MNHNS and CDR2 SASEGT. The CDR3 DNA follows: TGTGCCAGCGTAGCGGGAGCAGTCGGGGAGCTGTTTTTT. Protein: CASVAGAVGELFF.

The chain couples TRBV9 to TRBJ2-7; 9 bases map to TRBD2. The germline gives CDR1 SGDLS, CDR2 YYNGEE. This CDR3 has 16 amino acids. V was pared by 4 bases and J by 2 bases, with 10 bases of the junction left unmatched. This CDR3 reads CASSTLSSGATYEQYF. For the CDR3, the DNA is TGTGCCAGCAGCACCCTATCTAGCGGGGCAACCTACGAGCAGTACTTC.

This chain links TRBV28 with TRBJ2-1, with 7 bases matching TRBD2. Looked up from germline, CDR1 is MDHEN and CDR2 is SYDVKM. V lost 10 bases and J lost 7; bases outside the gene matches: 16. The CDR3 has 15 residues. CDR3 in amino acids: CATENAGADSNEQFF. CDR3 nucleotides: TGTGCCACTGAAAACGCGGGAGCGGACTCTAATGAGCAGTTCTTC.

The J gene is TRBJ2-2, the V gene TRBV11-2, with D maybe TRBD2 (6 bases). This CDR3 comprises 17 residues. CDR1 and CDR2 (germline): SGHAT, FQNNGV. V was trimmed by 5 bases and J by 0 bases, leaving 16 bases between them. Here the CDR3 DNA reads TGTGCCAGCAGCCTAGTCCGGGAGTTCGCGAACACCGGGGAGCTGTTTTTT. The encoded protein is CASSLVREFANTGELFF.

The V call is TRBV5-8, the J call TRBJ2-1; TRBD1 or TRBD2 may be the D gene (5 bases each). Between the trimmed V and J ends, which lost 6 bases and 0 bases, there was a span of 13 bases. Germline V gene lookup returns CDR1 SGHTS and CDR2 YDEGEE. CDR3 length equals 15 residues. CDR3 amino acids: CASTLGVLSYNEQFF. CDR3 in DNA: TGTGCCAGCACCCTGGGGGTCCTCTCCTACAATGAGCAGTTCTTC.

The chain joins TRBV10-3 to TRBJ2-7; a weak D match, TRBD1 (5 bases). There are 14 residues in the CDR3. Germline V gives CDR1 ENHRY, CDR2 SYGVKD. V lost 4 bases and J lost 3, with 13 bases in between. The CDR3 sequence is CAISGGVGDYEQYF. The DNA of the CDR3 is TGTGCCATCAGTGGAGGTGTAGGGGACTACGAGCAGTACTTC.

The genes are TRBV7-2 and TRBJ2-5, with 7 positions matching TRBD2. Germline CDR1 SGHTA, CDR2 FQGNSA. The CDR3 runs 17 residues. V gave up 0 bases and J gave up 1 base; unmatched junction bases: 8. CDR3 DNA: TGTGCCAGCAGCTTAGCGGGCGGTAGCGGGTTCCAAGAGACCCAGTACTTC. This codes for CASSLAGGSGFQETQYF.